This paragraph covers one T cell receptor (beta chain) sequence. Antigen unknown. TCRdb reprocessed the reads with MiXCR, giving one entry per CDR3 protein. Of a few hundred thousand distinct CDR3 sequences detected, just under 25% appear once; the ten largest clones hold 13%. These data originate in a study of T cell repertoires in cytomegalovirus infection. This sequence originates from a human donor in good health (CMV status not recorded). Some clones in this sample may be carry-over from other donors' samples. Sequencing used cultured PBMCs, obtained from culture after CMV antigen stimulation.

The CDR3 loop is CSVGDGVDQPQHF. Written as DNA, the CDR3 is TGCAGCGTTGGGGACGGAGTTGATCAGCCCCAGCATTTT. The J gene is TRBJ1-5, the V gene TRBV29-1, with D possibly being TRBD1 (5 bases). Germline CDR1 SQVTM, CDR2 ANQGSEA. The CDR3 consists of 13 residues. V dropped 4 bases and J dropped 5 bases, with 12 bases sitting between them.